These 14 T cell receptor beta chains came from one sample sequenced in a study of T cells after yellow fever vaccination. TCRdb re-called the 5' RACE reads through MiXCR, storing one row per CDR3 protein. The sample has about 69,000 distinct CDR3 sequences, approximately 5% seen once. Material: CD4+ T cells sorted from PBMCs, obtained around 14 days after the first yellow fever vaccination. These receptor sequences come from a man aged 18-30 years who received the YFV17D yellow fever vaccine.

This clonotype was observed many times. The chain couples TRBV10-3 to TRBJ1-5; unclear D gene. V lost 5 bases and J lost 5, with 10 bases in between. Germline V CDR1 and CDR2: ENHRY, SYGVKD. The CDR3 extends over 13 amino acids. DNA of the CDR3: TGTGCCATCAGTCCGTACAGCGATCAGCCCCAGCATTTT. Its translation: CAISPYSDQPQHF.

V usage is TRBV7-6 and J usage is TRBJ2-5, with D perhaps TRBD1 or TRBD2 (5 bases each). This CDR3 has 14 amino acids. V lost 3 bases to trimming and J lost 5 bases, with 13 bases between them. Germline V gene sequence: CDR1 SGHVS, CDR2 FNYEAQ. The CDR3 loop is CASSFLLGVETQYF. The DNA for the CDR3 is TGTGCCAGCAGCTTCTTGTTGGGGGTGGAGACCCAGTACTTC.

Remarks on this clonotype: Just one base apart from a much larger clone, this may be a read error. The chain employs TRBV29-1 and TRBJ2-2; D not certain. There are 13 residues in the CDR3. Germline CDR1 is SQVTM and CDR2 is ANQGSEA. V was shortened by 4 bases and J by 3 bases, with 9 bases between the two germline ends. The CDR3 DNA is TGCAGCGTTGCGAACAGTGACACCGGGGAGCTGTTTTTT. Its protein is CSVANSDTGELFF.

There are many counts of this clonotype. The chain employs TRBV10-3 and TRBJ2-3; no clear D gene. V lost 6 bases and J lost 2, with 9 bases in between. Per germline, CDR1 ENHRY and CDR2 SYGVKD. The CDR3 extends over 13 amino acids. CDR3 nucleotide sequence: TGTGCCATCAGCCCCGGCATCACAGATACGCAGTATTTT. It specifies CAISPGITDTQYF.

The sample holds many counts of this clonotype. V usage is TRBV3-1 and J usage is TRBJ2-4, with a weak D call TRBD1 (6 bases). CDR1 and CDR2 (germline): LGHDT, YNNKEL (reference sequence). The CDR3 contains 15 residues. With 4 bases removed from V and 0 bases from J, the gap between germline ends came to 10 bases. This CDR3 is CASSLGTLAKNIQYF. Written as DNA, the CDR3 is TGTGCCAGCAGCCTCGGGACATTAGCCAAAAACATTCAGTACTTC.

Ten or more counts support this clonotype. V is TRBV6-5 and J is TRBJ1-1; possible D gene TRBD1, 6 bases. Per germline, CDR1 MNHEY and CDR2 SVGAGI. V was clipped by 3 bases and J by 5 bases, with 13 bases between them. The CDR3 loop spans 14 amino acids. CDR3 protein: CASSYRQGRTEAFF. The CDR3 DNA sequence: TGTGCCAGCAGTTATCGGCAGGGGAGGACTGAAGCTTTCTTT.

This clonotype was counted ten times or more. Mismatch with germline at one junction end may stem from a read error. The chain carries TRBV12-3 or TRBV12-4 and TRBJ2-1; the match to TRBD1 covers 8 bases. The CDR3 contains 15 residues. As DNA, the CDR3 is TGTGCCAGCAGCCATAACCGGGGACAGGCGGGTCCGACGGTCTTC. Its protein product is CASSHNRGQAGPTVF.

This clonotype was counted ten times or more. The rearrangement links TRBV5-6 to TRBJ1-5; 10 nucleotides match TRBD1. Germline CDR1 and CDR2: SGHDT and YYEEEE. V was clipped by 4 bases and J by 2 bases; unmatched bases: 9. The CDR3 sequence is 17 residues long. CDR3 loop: CASSRATGGEGNQPQHF. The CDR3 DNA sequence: TGTGCCAGCAGCCGCGCGACAGGGGGCGAGGGCAATCAGCCCCAGCATTTT.

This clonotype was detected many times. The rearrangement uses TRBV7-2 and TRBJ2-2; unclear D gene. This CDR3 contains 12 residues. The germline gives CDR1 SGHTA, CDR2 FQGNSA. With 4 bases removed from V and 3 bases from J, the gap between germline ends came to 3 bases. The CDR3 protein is CASSSYTGELFF. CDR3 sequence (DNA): TGTGCCAGCAGCTCCTACACCGGGGAGCTGTTTTTT.

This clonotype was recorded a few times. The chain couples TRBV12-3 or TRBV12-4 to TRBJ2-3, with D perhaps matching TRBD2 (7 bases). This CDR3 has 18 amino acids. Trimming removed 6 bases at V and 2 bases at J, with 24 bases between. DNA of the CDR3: TGTGCCAGCAGCGGCGGGGGCGCCCGGTCGACTTACACAGATACGCAGTATTTT. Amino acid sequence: CASSGGGARSTYTDTQYF.

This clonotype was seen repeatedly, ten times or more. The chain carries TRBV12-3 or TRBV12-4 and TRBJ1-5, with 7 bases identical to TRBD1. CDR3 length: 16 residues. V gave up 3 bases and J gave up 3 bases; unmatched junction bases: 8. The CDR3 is CASSLGTEIINQPQHF. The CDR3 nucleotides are TGTGCCAGCAGTTTGGGGACAGAGATAATCAATCAGCCCCAGCATTTT.

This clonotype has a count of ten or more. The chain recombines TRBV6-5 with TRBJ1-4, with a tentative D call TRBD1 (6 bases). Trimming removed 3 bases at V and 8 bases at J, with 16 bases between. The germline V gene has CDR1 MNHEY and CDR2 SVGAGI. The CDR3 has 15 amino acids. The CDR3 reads CASSYSGGRREKLFF. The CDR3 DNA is TGTGCCAGCAGTTATTCGGGGGGGCGAAGAGAAAAACTGTTTTTT.

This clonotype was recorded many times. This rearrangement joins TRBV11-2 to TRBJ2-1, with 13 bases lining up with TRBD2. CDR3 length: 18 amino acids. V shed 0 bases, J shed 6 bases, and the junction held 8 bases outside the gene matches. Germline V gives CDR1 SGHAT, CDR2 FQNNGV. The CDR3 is CASSLDRIGLAGANEQFF. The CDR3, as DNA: TGTGCCAGCAGCTTAGATCGGATAGGACTAGCGGGGGCCAATGAGCAGTTCTTC.

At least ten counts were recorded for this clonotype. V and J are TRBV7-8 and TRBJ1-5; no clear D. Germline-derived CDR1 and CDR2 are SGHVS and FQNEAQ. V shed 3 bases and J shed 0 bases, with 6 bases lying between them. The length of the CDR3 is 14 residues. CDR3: CASSLTDSNQPQHF. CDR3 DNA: TGTGCCAGCAGCTTGACGGATAGCAATCAGCCCCAGCATTTT.